This TCR beta chain originates from a study of molecular identifiers for immune sequencing clone quantification. This clonotype was recorded many times. One entry per CDR3 protein, called by TCRdb with MiXCR from the PCR reads. The table lists 300,000 to 400,000 distinct CDR3 sequences, about a fifth of them singletons, with approximately 0.85% in the top ten. There are 15 residues in the CDR3. CDR1 is SGDLS and CDR2 is YYNGEE in the germline V gene. V was pared by 3 bases and J by 2 bases, with 5 bases of the junction left unmatched. The chain is built from TRBV9 and TRBJ2-5; 9 positions agree with TRBD1. The source of this sequence is a human donor in good health. Some libraries in this study had Jurkat cell RNA spiked in. The sample comprised naive CD8+ T cells from blood, with Jurkat cell RNA spiked in. Subset reported: FACS-sorted CD8+CD4-CCR7+CD45RA+ naive T cells. In nucleotides, the CDR3 is TGTGCCAGCAGCGCTACAGGGGGCCGGCAAGAGACCCAGTACTTC. Amino acid sequence: CASSATGGRQETQYF. The entire variable domain, with the rest obtained from reference TRBV9 and TRBJ2-5, is as follows: DSGVTQTPKHLITATGQRVTLRCSPRSGDLSVYWYQQSLDQGLQFLIQYYNGEERAKGNILERFSAQQFPDLHSELNLSSLELGDSALYFCASSATGGRQETQYFGPGTRLLVL.